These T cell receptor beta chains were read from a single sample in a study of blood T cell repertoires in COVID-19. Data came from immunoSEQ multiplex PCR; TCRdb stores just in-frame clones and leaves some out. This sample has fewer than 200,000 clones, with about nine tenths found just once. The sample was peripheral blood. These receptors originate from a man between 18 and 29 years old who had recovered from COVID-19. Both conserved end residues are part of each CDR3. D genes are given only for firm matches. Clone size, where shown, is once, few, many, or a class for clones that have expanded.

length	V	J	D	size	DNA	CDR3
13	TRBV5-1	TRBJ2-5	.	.	TGCGCCAGCAGCTTCGGCAGGCAAGAGACCCAGTACTTC	CASSFGRQETQYF
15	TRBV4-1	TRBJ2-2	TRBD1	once	TGCGCCAGCAGACCGGGACAGTGGGACACCGGGGAGCTGTTTTTT	CASRPGQWDTGELFF
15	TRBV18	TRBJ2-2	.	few	TGTGCCAGCTCACCCGGACAGCGCGACACCGGGGAGCTGTTTTTT	CASSPGQRDTGELFF
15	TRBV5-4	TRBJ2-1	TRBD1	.	TGTGCCAGCAGCCCGGGGACAGGGACAGTTTATGAGCAGTTCTTC	CASSPGTGTVYEQFF
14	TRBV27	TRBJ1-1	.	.	TGTGCCAGCAGTTTATGGAGGGGAGGGGTTGAAGCTTTCTTT	CASSLWRGGVEAFF
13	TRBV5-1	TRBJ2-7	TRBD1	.	TGCGCCAGCAGCACCGGGACAGGGGCAGAGCAGTACTTC	CASSTGTGAEQYF
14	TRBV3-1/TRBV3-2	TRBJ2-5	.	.	TGTGCCAGCAGCTACTATGGGGGAGGAGAGACCCAGTACTTC	CASSYYGGGETQYF
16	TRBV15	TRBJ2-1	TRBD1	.	TGTGCCACCAGCAGTCCCCGGGACAGGGGGCTTAATGAGCAGTTCTTC	CATSSPRDRGLNEQFF
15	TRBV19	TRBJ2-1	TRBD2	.	TGTGCCAGTAGTGCCAGCGGGGCCTCCTACAATGAGCAGTTCTTC	CASSASGASYNEQFF
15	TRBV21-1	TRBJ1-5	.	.	TGTGCCAGCAGCTCCCGGGACAGGAGCAATCAGCCCCAGCATTTT	CASSSRDRSNQPQHF
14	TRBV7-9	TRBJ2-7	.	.	TGTGCCAGCAGCTTAGTGGGGCCCAGCTACGAGCAGTACTTC	CASSLVGPSYEQYF
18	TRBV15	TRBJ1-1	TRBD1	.	TGTGCCACCAGCAGGATCCGGGACAGGGGGCGGATGAACACTGAAGCTTTCTTT	CATSRIRDRGRMNTEAFF
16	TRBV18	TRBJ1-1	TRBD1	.	TGTGCCAGCTCACCGGGACAGGGAAGAGGTAACACTGAAGCTTTCTTT	CASSPGQGRGNTEAFF
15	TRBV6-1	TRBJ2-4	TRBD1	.	TGTGCCAGCAGTGAGGACAGGGGAGCCAAAAACATTCAGTACTTC	CASSEDRGAKNIQYF
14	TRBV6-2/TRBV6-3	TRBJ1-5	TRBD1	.	TGTGCCAGCAGTTACGACAGGGAGTTGGAGACCCAGCATTTT	CASSYDRELETQHF
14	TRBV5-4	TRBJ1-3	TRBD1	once	TGTGCCAGCAGCCCACGACAGGGAGGAAACACCATATATTTT	CASSPRQGGNTIYF
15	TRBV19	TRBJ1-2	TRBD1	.	TGTGCCAGTAACCCGACAGGGCTACGCATCTATGGCTACACCTTC	CASNPTGLRIYGYTF
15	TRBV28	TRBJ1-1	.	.	TGTGCCAGCAGTTCAGCAGGCCCAAAGAACACTGAAGCTTTCTTT	CASSSAGPKNTEAFF
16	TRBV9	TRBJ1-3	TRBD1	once	TGTGCCAGCAGCCCTCTCCGGGACAGGGCTGGAAACACCATATATTTT	CASSPLRDRAGNTIYF
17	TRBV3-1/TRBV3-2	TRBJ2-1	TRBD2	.	TGTGCCAGCAGCCAAGATCGAACTAGCGGGGTGTACAATGAGCAGTTCTTC	CASSQDRTSGVYNEQFF
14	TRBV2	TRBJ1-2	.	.	TGTGCCAGCAGTGTAGGAGGACCTAACTATGGCTACACCTTC	CASSVGGPNYGYTF
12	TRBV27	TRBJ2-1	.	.	TGTGCCAGCAGTTTATCGAGCAATGAGCAGTTCTTC	CASSLSSNEQFF
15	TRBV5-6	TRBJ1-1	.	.	TGTGCCAGCAGCTTGGGACTGGGGGGACGCACTGAAGCTTTCTTT	CASSLGLGGRTEAFF